The present T cell receptor (beta chain) was sequenced within a study of tumor-infiltrating lymphocytes in primary liver carcinoma (dated by TCRdb to about 2017). For the study in its entirety: Between late 2015 and 2016, a handful of patients in China with histopathologically diagnosed primary liver carcinoma had surgical resection. TCRbeta repertoire sequencing, expression microarrays and whole-exome sequencing were combined in the study across five regions of each liver tumor, with adjacent normal tissue and blood also included. Samples yielded roughly 3.5 to 7.13 million productive TCRbeta reads; read depth did not differ significantly between tissue types. The five patients, three men and two women aged 30 to 69 years, had hepatocellular carcinoma (four) or combined HCC and intrahepatic cholangiocarcinoma (one). Tumors of the five patients were stage T1-T3 N0M0 with maximum diameters of about 4.2 to 10 cm. Technical replicate repertoires showed high reproducibility, with mean shared-clone rates about 0.88 and correlation coefficients above 0.95. TCRbeta repertoire sequencing covered 35 or so specimens from 5 patients: about 25 tumor regions, 5 adjacent noncancerous liver tissues and 5 peripheral blood samples.

Results and caveats for the whole study, not just this receptor: Pairs of tumor regions showed greater repertoire overlap (mean 36%) than tumor-adjacent pairs (roughly 17%) or tumor-blood pairs (roughly 14%), which is consistent with antigen-driven expansion. Only the TCR beta chain was sequenced, so true repertoire diversity is likely underestimated because unpaired alpha chains were not captured. The study included only five patients, and the authors note findings should be validated in a larger study. Compared with blood, tumors had a significantly larger share of the repertoire taken up by the top 250 clones (p = 0.039). Since the samples were bulk and unsorted, there was no way to compare CD4+ and CD8+ T cell repertoires.

CDR1 and CDR2, per the germline V gene (reference sequence), are SEHNR and FQNEAQ. V loses 5 bases of germline sequence and J loses 2 bases, and the interval between the two ends is 15 bases. Including the terminal cysteine and phenylalanine, the CDR3 comprises 16 residues. Just CDR3 DNA is preserved here, 48 bases in frame from base 1. A constant-region primer and ProtoScript II reverse transcriptase were used to reverse-transcribe TCRbeta-specific cDNA from about 500 ng total RNA. Three nested multiplex PCR rounds, following a slightly modified ARM-PCR procedure, were used to build the TCRbeta libraries. Each of the first two PCR rounds ran for roughly 9 cycles and used multiplex TRBV1-TRBV30 forward primers together with a Cbeta reverse primer. A final 25-cycle PCR with Deep VentR polymerase added sample barcodes and Illumina adapters. Before sequencing, amplicons of 200-500 bp were purified from gel using a QIAquick gel extraction kit. An Illumina HiSeq 2500 was used to sequence the TCRbeta amplicons with 250-bp paired-end reads. As for how the authors treated the data: Trimmomatic v0.33 was used to quality-trim the reads, and FLASH v1.2.11 was used to merge paired reads so that full CDR3 sequences could be recovered. MiGEC v1.2.1b assigned V, D and J germline segments to the rearranged TCRbeta sequences. Clonotype statistics and Shannon-Wiener diversity indices were computed with VDJtools v1.0.0. Except for diversity analysis, only the 250 most abundant clonotypes of each sample were used in subsequent analyses to reduce sampling bias. TCRdb cleaned the public reads at Q25 with fastp, built clones with MiXCR and kept in-frame beta chains. Under each unique CDR3 protein, matching rows form one entry showing the most common genes and DNA. Here the V and J calls rest on TCRdb's processing, not on the authors' analysis. Within this sample are just over 300,000 distinct CDR3 sequences, with roughly three fifths of them counted one time only. Around 15% of the sample belongs to the ten largest clones.

In the case of this clonotype: This clone's antigen is unknown. No base qualities exist here, and no much larger clone lies one base off it.

Blood RNA was extracted from unsorted whole blood with TRIzol reagent; germline DNA came from the DNeasy Blood & Tissue kit. Patients had chronic HBV infection and were treatment-naive at sampling. Approximately 4 milliliters of peripheral blood were collected into K2EDTA tubes before surgery. The receptor was isolated from a woman in her thirties with primary liver carcinoma and hepatitis B virus infection. Recombination linked TRBV7-9 to TRBJ1-4; TRBD1 is possibly the D segment (5 matching bases). Sequencing input: peripheral blood. Read as DNA, the sequence is TGTGCCAGCAGCCCCCTAAGCGGGGCCACTAATGAAAAACTGTTTTTT. The resulting protein is CASSPLSGATNEKLFF.